These 20 T cell receptor beta chains were all obtained from the same sample, sequenced in a study of metastatic and nonmetastatic thyroid tumors. Thyroid surgery was performed in patients who had received no treatment beforehand. With MiXCR, TCRdb called clones anew from the PCR reads. The sample contains 24,000 or so clones, approximately 12% of which appear only once. The source material was blood. These receptors were obtained from a female donor with papillary thyroid cancer or a benign thyroid nodule (not recorded which). Some clones in this sample may be carry-over from other donors' samples.

This clone was detected ten times or more. The chain employs TRBV27 and TRBJ1-2, with D possibly TRBD1 on 5 matching bases. CDR3 length equals 16 residues. V was clipped by 3 bases and J by 7 bases, with 21 bases between them. CDR1 and CDR2 from the germline V gene are MNHEY and SMNVEV (reference sequence). The DNA of the CDR3 is TGTGCCAGCAGTTTGGGCCCCTGGAGGGGCGAGGGTGGCTACACCTTC. This encodes CASSLGPWRGEGGYTF.

This clone was picked up many times. The rearrangement joins TRBV20-1 to TRBJ1-1; D may be TRBD1 (5 bases). In germline, CDR1 is DFQATT, CDR2 SNEGSKA (reference sequence). CDR3 length equals 15 residues. V was pared by 0 bases and J by 5 bases, with 16 bases between. CDR3 nucleotides: TGCAGTGCTAGAGAAGATTTAGACAGTTTGACTGAAGCTTTCTTT. It yields the protein CSAREDLDSLTEAFF.

This clone has a count of ten or more. The V call is TRBV9, the J call TRBJ2-6; 7 bases map to TRBD1. Per the germline V gene, CDR1 is SGDLS and CDR2 is YYNGEE. This CDR3 comprises 20 residues. V lost 0 bases to trimming and J lost 0 bases; unmatched junction nucleotides: 12. CDR3 DNA sequence: TGTGCCAGCAGCGTAGGAAGCCTACGGGACAGAACCTCTGGGGCCAACGTCCTGACTTTC. Translating it yields CASSVGSLRDRTSGANVLTF.

Ten or more counts support this clone. This chain links TRBV5-6 with TRBJ2-5; D unresolved. The CDR3 length is 13 residues. Germline lookup yields CDR1 SGHDT and CDR2 YYEEEE. The V gene lost 0 bases and the J gene lost 3 bases, with 6 bases spanning the gap. The CDR3, as DNA: TGTGCCAGCAGCTTGGTGGAAGAAGAGACCCAGTACTTC. Translating gives CASSLVEEETQYF.

This clone was detected many times. V usage is TRBV3-1 and J usage is TRBJ2-7; TRBD2 is a possible D gene (6 bases). Trimming pared 1 base from V and 6 bases from J, leaving 10 bases between. The CDR3 loop spans 13 amino acids. Germline assignment: CDR1 LGHDT and CDR2 YNNKEL (reference sequence). DNA of the CDR3: TGTGCCAGCAGCCAAGGCGGGGAGCCCGAGCAGTACTTC. This codes for CASSQGGEPEQYF.

This clone was counted at least ten times. This chain uses TRBV5-1 with TRBJ2-1; tentatively, D is TRBD1 (6 bases). The germline gives CDR1 SGHRS, CDR2 YFSETQ. V was pared by 7 bases and J by 6 bases, with 14 bases between. This CDR3 contains 13 residues. Here the CDR3 reads CASGRQDLNEQFF. The CDR3 nucleotides are TGCGCCAGCGGACGACAGGACCTCAATGAGCAGTTCTTC.

The rearrangement joins TRBV12-3 or TRBV12-4 to TRBJ1-1; the D is unclear. This CDR3 has 14 residues. The V and J ends lost 6 bases and 7 bases respectively, with 18 bases between them. CDR3 loop: CASSLTSPPGEAFF. CDR3 in DNA: TGTGCCAGCAGCTTAACTTCACCCCCCGGTGAAGCTTTCTTT.

Points on this clone: Within the sample, other DNA sequences also encode this same CDR3. The chain couples TRBV6-2 or TRBV6-3 to TRBJ2-6; D ambiguous. CDR3 size: 13 residues. In germline, CDR1 is MNHEY, CDR2 SVGEGT. Trimming stripped 8 bases from V and 7 bases from J, with 12 bases between. CDR3 coding DNA: TGTGCCAGCCTAAGAGATGGAGCCAACGTCCTGACTTTC. Translated: CASLRDGANVLTF.

The chain carries TRBV7-8 and TRBJ2-1; D possibly uses TRBD1 or TRBD2 (5 bases each). CDR1 is SGHVS and CDR2 is FQNEAQ in the germline V gene. The V end lost 5 bases, the J end lost 9 bases, and 17 bases lay between the germline ends. The CDR3 totals 14 residues. The CDR3 coding sequence is TGTGCCAGCAGCCCAGGGACCGCCCAAGGTGAGCAGTTCTTC. Residues: CASSPGTAQGEQFF.

This clone came up many times. The rearrangement links TRBV12-3 or TRBV12-4 to TRBJ1-1; TRBD1 is a possible D gene (5 bases). The CDR3 has 12 residues. Trimming stripped 10 bases from V and 6 bases from J, with 15 bases between. CDR3 residues: CATGGGGSEAFF. The CDR3 DNA is TGTGCCACCGGCGGGGGGGGGTCTGAAGCTTTCTTT.

This clone was recorded many times. V usage is TRBV19 and J usage is TRBJ1-1, with D unresolved. The CDR3 loop spans 13 amino acids. The V and J ends lost 2 bases and 0 bases respectively, with 4 bases between them. Germline V gives CDR1 LNHDA, CDR2 SQIVND (reference sequence). The CDR3 is CASSISVNTEAFF. DNA of the CDR3: TGTGCCAGTAGTATAAGTGTGAACACTGAAGCTTTCTTT.

Many counts were recorded for this clone. The rearrangement uses TRBV12-3 or TRBV12-4 and TRBJ2-7, with 12 bases lining up with TRBD2. The CDR3 is 18 residues long. V shed 2 bases, J shed 2 bases, and the junction held 10 bases outside the gene matches. The CDR3 is CASSLSGLAGNIAYEQYF. In DNA form, the CDR3 reads TGTGCCAGCAGTTTAAGCGGACTAGCGGGGAACATAGCCTACGAGCAGTACTTC.

This clone was seen many times. The chain employs TRBV2 and TRBJ1-5; possible D gene TRBD1, 5 bases. The CDR3 has 14 residues. The germline CDR1 and CDR2 sequences are SNHLY and FYNNEI. Trimming took off 7 bases at V and 1 base at J, with 11 bases between the two ends. Here the CDR3 DNA reads TGTGCCAGCAAAGCAGGGAGCAGCAATCAGCCCCAGCATTTT. Translating it yields CASKAGSSNQPQHF.

Details on this clone: Compared with germline, one end of the junction differs, possibly owing to a read error. The chain couples TRBV6-1 to TRBJ1-5; perhaps TRBD1 as D (5 bases). This CDR3 region has 16 residues. Germline CDR1 MNHNS, CDR2 SASEGT. CDR3 region: CASSEEGDGVTQPQHF. In nucleotides, the CDR3 is TGTGCCAGCAGTGAAGAAGGGGACGGGGTGACGCAGCCACAGCATTTT.

The chain employs TRBV6-2 or TRBV6-3 and TRBJ2-1; 8 positions agree with TRBD1. The V gene end was trimmed by 0 bases and the J gene end by 8 bases; junction bases not matched to a gene: 9. CDR1 is MNHEY and CDR2 is SVGEGT in the germline V gene. This CDR3 region has 16 residues. The chain's CDR3 is CASSYSMGDRGYEQFF. In nucleotides, the CDR3 is TGTGCCAGCAGTTACTCGATGGGAGACAGGGGTTATGAGCAGTTCTTC.

Many counts were recorded for this clone. The rearrangement uses TRBV18 and TRBJ1-1; D gene uncertain. Germline CDR1 is KGHSH and CDR2 is LQKENI. This CDR3 is built from 13 residues. V lost 2 bases and J lost 4, with 8 bases in between. CDR3 in amino acids: CASSPEVSTEAFF. Here the CDR3 DNA reads TGTGCCAGCTCACCAGAGGTTTCCACTGAAGCTTTCTTT.

The V and J genes are TRBV7-6 and TRBJ2-1; D is possibly TRBD2 (5 bases). Germline CDR1 reads SGHVS; CDR2 reads FNYEAQ. Trimming left V 1 base short and J 9 bases short, with 7 bases between. This CDR3 contains 12 residues. The CDR3 sequence is CASSLEGSEQFF. CDR3 in DNA: TGTGCCAGCAGCTTAGAAGGGAGTGAGCAGTTCTTC.

This clone has a count of ten or more. The rearrangement joins TRBV18 to TRBJ1-5, with a tentative D call TRBD1 (5 bases). V lost 3 bases to trimming and J lost 2 bases, with 14 bases between them. This CDR3 contains 16 residues. The germline CDR1 and CDR2 sequences are KGHSH and LQKENI. CDR3 DNA sequence: TGTGCCAGCTCACCGAACCAGGGTAGGGGCAATCAGCCCCAGCATTTT. It codes for CASSPNQGRGNQPQHF.

Many counts were recorded for this clone. The same CDR3 can be traced to other DNA sequences in this sample. The chain employs TRBV30 and TRBJ2-2; 8 bases are shared with TRBD1. The CDR3 totals 14 residues. Germline CDR1 is GTSNPN and CDR2 is SVGIG (reference sequence). After removal of 1 base from V and 4 bases from J, the junction contained 2 bases not matched to a gene. The CDR3 DNA sequence: TGTGCCTGGAGTGGTGACAGGGGCACCGGGGAGCTGTTTTTT. Translated, it gives CAWSGDRGTGELFF.

This clone was seen at least ten times. The chain has TRBV24-1 and TRBJ2-3; 7 nucleotides align to TRBD1. In germline, CDR1 is KGHDR, CDR2 SFDVKD. The CDR3 covers 16 residues. Unmatched junction bases numbered 12, after V lost 4 bases and J lost 6 bases. The CDR3 bases are TGTGCCACCAGTGACAGATCGGACAGGCAGGGGGATACGCAGTATTTT. Its protein product is CATSDRSDRQGDTQYF.